The T cell receptor (beta chain) under discussion was sequenced for a study of cytomegalovirus exposure and HLA in healthy donors. Study-wide background: Findings of an earlier analysis included 117 million unique TCR beta sequences from 200 million or so T cells.

Germline-derived CDR1 and CDR2 are MNHEY and SVGAGI. V shed 4 bases and J shed 4 bases, with 10 bases lying between them. The CDR3 contains 13 residues. Study results and caveats: Trimming of TCR beta V- and J-genes showed a link, identified in a later analysis, to a missense DCLRE1C variant.

Vbeta (60) and Jbeta (13) primers were used in the PCR. Per the original methods: A follow-up analysis tallied around 80 million unique TCR beta chains, roughly 10 million shared. Assay used: immunoSEQ multiplex PCR; TCRdb lists only in-frame clones, some missing. V, J and clone size derive from that table, while D and trimming were established from the DNA sequence. The table for this sample gives around 75,000 clones. A note on this clone: Its antigen is not known.

The rearrangement uses TRBV6-5 and TRBJ1-1; D not resolved. The TCR comes from a boy between 10 and 17 years old in good health and CMV-seronegative. What was sequenced was PBMCs. CDR3 region: CASSLKGGTEAFF. CDR3 DNA: TGTGCCAGCAGTTTGAAGGGAGGCACTGAAGCTTTCTTT.